These 21 T cell receptor beta chains were all obtained from the same sample, sequenced in a study of T cell responses to AZD1222 COVID-19 vaccine. Profiled with immunoSEQ multiplex PCR; TCRdb holds only in-frame clones, not every one. This table has under 150,000 clones, about 90% appearing once. Source: peripheral blood, taken on day 0 of AZD1222 vaccination. The receptors originated from an adult in good health.

This chain links TRBV25-1 with TRBJ1-4; no definite D call. V was shortened by 2 bases and J by 7 bases, with 8 bases between the two germline ends. CDR3 length: 13 amino acids. Germline V gives CDR1 MGHDK, CDR2 SYGVNS. In DNA, the CDR3 is TGTGCCAGCAGTGAAGGCAGGCGTGAAAAACTGTTTTTT. This translates into CASSEGRREKLFF.

The chain has TRBV9 and TRBJ1-2; D is perhaps TRBD1 (5 bases). CDR3 length: 15 residues. Germline CDR1 SGDLS, CDR2 YYNGEE. The ends were cut back, 0 bases at V and 5 bases at J, with 14 bases in the middle. CDR3 bases: TGTGCCAGCAGCGTAGACGGGGCAGGGAGGTATGGCTACACCTTC. Residues: CASSVDGAGRYGYTF.

The V gene is TRBV3-1 (or the pseudogene TRBV3-2), the J gene TRBJ2-1; TRBD2 matches at 9 bases. Per germline, CDR1 LGHDT and CDR2 YNNKEL (reference sequence). This CDR3 has 16 amino acids. V dropped 4 bases and J dropped 7; count of bases not matched to a gene: 11. For the CDR3, the DNA is TGTGCCAGCAGCCCATATTTTAGCGGGAGTGGTAATGAGCAGTTCTTC. This translates into CASSPYFSGSGNEQFF.

V is TRBV7-9 and J is TRBJ1-1; TRBD1 matches 7 bases. V lost 3 bases to trimming and J lost 8 bases; unmatched junction nucleotides: 0. This CDR3 comprises 11 residues. CDR1 is SEHNR and CDR2 is FQNEAQ in the germline V gene (reference sequence). The CDR3 protein is CASSLTGEAFF. Here the CDR3 DNA reads TGTGCCAGCAGCTTGACAGGGGAAGCTTTCTTT.

This chain uses TRBV7-9 with TRBJ1-5; TRBD1 might be the D (5 bases). Germline CDR1 is SEHNR and CDR2 is FQNEAQ (reference sequence). The CDR3 spans 17 residues. The ends were cut back, 8 bases at V and 6 bases at J, with 26 bases in the middle. CDR3: CASVDSSSTGPSQPQHF. The DNA for the CDR3 is TGTGCCAGCGTCGACTCGTCCTCAACAGGCCCGAGTCAGCCCCAGCATTTT. The full variable domain, rest sourced from reference TRBV7-9 and TRBJ1-5, is DTGVSQNPRHKITKRGQNVTFRCDPISEHNRLYWYRQTLGQGPEFLTYFQNEAQLEKSRLLSDRFSAERPKGSFSTLEIQRTEQGDSAMYLCASVDSSSTGPSQPQHFGDGTRLSIL.

The V and J genes are TRBV6-5 and TRBJ1-4, with D unclear. CDR3 size: 15 residues. Germline values: CDR1 MNHEY, CDR2 SVGAGI. Trimming removed 4 bases at V and 13 bases at J, with 22 bases between. The CDR3 loop reads CASSSLQDVTRRLFF. CDR3 sequence (DNA): TGTGCCAGCAGTTCCCTCCAGGACGTTACGCGAAGACTGTTTTTT.

The V and J genes are TRBV7-9 and TRBJ1-6, with D maybe TRBD1 (6 bases). In germline, CDR1 is SEHNR, CDR2 FQNEAQ (reference sequence). V was clipped by 5 bases and J by 10 bases, with 18 bases between them. This CDR3 is built from 15 residues. The CDR3 DNA sequence: TGTGCCAGCAGCGGGGGGCCCCAAACCGGCTCACCCCTCCACTTT. The encoded protein is CASSGGPQTGSPLHF.

The chain couples TRBV2 to TRBJ2-3; D remains unclear. The V and J ends lost 1 base and 4 bases respectively, with 6 bases between them. The germline CDR1 and CDR2 sequences are SNHLY and FYNNEI. The CDR3 covers 13 residues. In nucleotides, the CDR3 is TGTGCCAGCAGTGAAGGTGGGGCAGATACGCAGTATTTT. Translated, it gives CASSEGGADTQYF.

The chain couples TRBV5-1 to TRBJ2-7; D gene unclear. The CDR3 has 14 residues. Germline-derived CDR1 and CDR2 are SGHRS and YFSETQ. With 0 bases removed from V and 1 base from J, the gap between germline ends came to 8 bases. The chain's CDR3 is CASSLDPASYEQYF. The CDR3 DNA sequence: TGCGCCAGCAGCTTGGACCCGGCTTCCTACGAGCAGTACTTC.

This chain uses TRBV7-9 with TRBJ2-4, with D perhaps TRBD1 (5 bases). Germline V lookup: CDR1 SEHNR, CDR2 FQNEAQ (reference sequence). Between the trimmed V and J ends, which lost 3 bases and 4 bases, there was a span of 13 bases. The CDR3 is made up of 15 amino acids. The chain's CDR3 is CASSFKGRGKNIQYF. CDR3 DNA: TGTGCCAGCAGCTTTAAGGGGCGCGGTAAAAACATTCAGTACTTC.

The chain is built from TRBV6-5 and TRBJ2-4; 10 nucleotides match TRBD1. CDR1 and CDR2 (germline): MNHEY, SVGAGI. The CDR3 contains 16 residues. Losses at the gene ends were 4 bases for V and 5 bases for J; bases not matched to a gene: 8. This chain's CDR3 is CASSFGTGQGENIQYF. Written as DNA, the CDR3 is TGTGCCAGCAGTTTCGGAACCGGACAGGGGGAAAACATTCAGTACTTC.

The J gene is TRBJ2-7, the V gene TRBV6-1; D may be TRBD1 or TRBD2 (5 bases each). The V end lost 4 bases, the J end lost 2 bases, and 18 bases lay between the germline ends. The CDR3 contains 16 residues. The germline V gene encodes CDR1 MNHNS and CDR2 SASEGT. CDR3: CASSALSGRITYEQYF. In DNA, the CDR3 is TGTGCCAGCAGTGCCCTTTCGGGACGTATAACCTACGAGCAGTACTTC.

In this sample, this clone turned up a few times. The genes are TRBV5-1 and TRBJ2-1, with D maybe TRBD2 (5 bases). This CDR3 contains 16 residues. The V end lost 3 bases, the J end lost 0 bases, and 13 bases lay between the germline ends. Per the germline V gene, CDR1 is SGHRS and CDR2 is YFSETQ. CDR3 protein: CASSSGLWSSYNEQFF. The CDR3 DNA is TGCGCCAGCAGCTCTGGACTCTGGAGCTCCTACAATGAGCAGTTCTTC. The whole variable domain, filled in from reference TRBV5-1 and TRBJ2-1, reads KAGVTQTPRYLIKTRGQQVTLSCSPISGHRSVSWYQQTPGQGLQFLFEYFSETQRNKGNFPGRFSGRQFSNSRSEMNVSTLELGDSALYLCASSSGLWSSYNEQFFGPGTRLTVL.

This clone was observed a few times. The V gene is TRBV28, the J gene TRBJ1-6; D is uncertain. The germline V gene has CDR1 MDHEN and CDR2 SYDVKM. V lost 5 bases and J lost 9, with 14 bases in between. The CDR3 consists of 14 residues. DNA for the CDR3: TGTGCCAGCAGTCCCGGACGGGAAGCTTCACCCCTCCACTTT. This codes for CASSPGREASPLHF.

The chain couples TRBV15 to TRBJ2-5; TRBD2 matches 9 bases. The CDR3 contains 16 residues. Per germline, CDR1 LNHNV and CDR2 YYDKDF (reference sequence). Trimming at V came to 7 bases and at J to 4 bases, leaving 13 bases not matched to a gene. CDR3 in amino acids: CATTPLTAGGRETQYF. The DNA for the CDR3 is TGTGCCACCACCCCTCTGACTGCGGGAGGGCGAGAGACCCAGTACTTC.

V gene TRBV27 combines with J gene TRBJ2-7; TRBD1 might be the D (6 bases). Germline V CDR1 and CDR2: MNHEY, SMNVEV (reference sequence). V was shortened by 4 bases and J by 2 bases, with 15 bases between the two germline ends. The CDR3 extends over 15 amino acids. As DNA, the CDR3 is TGTGCCAGCAGTTCGGACCCACAGGGCACCTACGAGCAGTACTTC. Residues: CASSSDPQGTYEQYF.

This sequence joins TRBV3-1 (or the pseudogene TRBV3-2) and TRBJ1-6, with D unclear. This CDR3 comprises 13 residues. CDR1 and CDR2 from the germline V gene are LGHDT and YNNKEL (reference sequence). Deletions cut 0 bases from V and 10 bases from J, with 7 bases between. The CDR3 coding sequence is TGTGCCAGCAGCCAAGAATCTGGCTCACCCCTCCACTTT. It yields the protein CASSQESGSPLHF.

The CDR3 sequence: CASSFGADEQFF. Here the CDR3 DNA reads TGTGCCAGCAGTTTTGGGGCGGATGAGCAGTTCTTC. The rearrangement uses TRBV12-3 or TRBV12-4 and TRBJ2-1; D may be TRBD1 (5 bases). There are 12 residues in the CDR3. The ends were cut back, 3 bases at V and 8 bases at J, with 8 bases in the middle.

This clone was counted between two and nine times. One end of the junction does not line up with germline, which may come from a read error. The chain is built from TRBV9 and TRBJ2-1, with D tentatively TRBD2 (5 bases). CDR3 length equals 13 residues. The germline CDR1 and CDR2 sequences are SGDLS and YYNGEE. The CDR3 region is CASNVLEGNEQFF. DNA for the CDR3: TGTGCCAGCAACGTATTAGAGGGCAATGAGCAGTTCTTC.

The V call is TRBV7-2, the J call TRBJ1-2; no clear D. The germline V gene has CDR1 SGHTA and CDR2 FQGNSA. CDR3 length: 14 amino acids. The germline V and J ends were trimmed by 5 bases and 8 bases, with 18 bases remaining between them. The CDR3 nucleotides read TGTGCCAGCAGCACCGCCCGAGACACCTTAGGCTACACCTTC. It yields the protein CASSTARDTLGYTF.

V usage is TRBV7-9 and J usage is TRBJ1-1; D may be TRBD1 (6 bases). CDR1 SEHNR and CDR2 FQNEAQ come from the germline V gene (reference sequence). The CDR3 loop spans 13 amino acids. Between the trimmed V and J ends, which lost 8 bases and 3 bases, there was a span of 13 bases. The CDR3 sequence: CASEGDKDTEAFF. CDR3 DNA sequence: TGTGCCAGCGAGGGGGATAAGGACACTGAAGCTTTCTTT. The variable domain in full, with the rest retrieved from reference TRBV7-9 and TRBJ1-1, is DTGVSQNPRHKITKRGQNVTFRCDPISEHNRLYWYRQTLGQGPEFLTYFQNEAQLEKSRLLSDRFSAERPKGSFSTLEIQRTEQGDSAMYLCASEGDKDTEAFFGQGTRLTVV.